Following are 24 T cell receptor beta chains from one sample sequenced in a study of T cell responses to AZD1222 COVID-19 vaccine. Assay used: immunoSEQ multiplex PCR; TCRdb lists only in-frame clones, some missing. The sample lists more than 150,000 clones, 90% to 95% occurring once. Specimen: peripheral blood, collected 28 days after the second AZD1222 dose. These TCRs come from an adult who received the AZD1222 COVID-19 vaccine.

A single count supports this clone. The chain couples TRBV28 to TRBJ1-6; D not resolved. The CDR3 covers 14 residues. Germline-derived CDR1 and CDR2 are MDHEN and SYDVKM. Trimming pared 2 bases from V and 9 bases from J, leaving 11 bases between. The CDR3 DNA follows: TGTGCCAGCAGTTTAGGAGAGCCTGGTTCACCCCTCCACTTT. As protein: CASSLGEPGSPLHF.

The V call is TRBV2, the J call TRBJ1-4, with D perhaps TRBD1 (6 bases). The germline V gene has CDR1 SNHLY and CDR2 FYNNEI. V was shortened by 5 bases and J by 7 bases, with 14 bases between the two germline ends. The CDR3 contains 14 residues. The CDR3 coding sequence is TGTGCCAGCAGTCGGGAGAGGGGGATTGAAAAACTGTTTTTT. Translating gives CASSRERGIEKLFF.

The chain recombines TRBV19 with TRBJ1-2; D not certain. Trimming cost V 8 bases and J 0 bases, with 16 bases left between them. The CDR3 has 15 residues. Germline V lookup: CDR1 LNHDA, CDR2 SQIVND (reference sequence). The CDR3 loop is CASQSQQATNYGYTF. CDR3 in DNA: TGTGCCAGTCAGTCGCAGCAGGCAACTAACTATGGCTACACCTTC.

The V gene is TRBV13, the J gene TRBJ2-1; D is perhaps TRBD1 (6 bases). V was clipped by 5 bases and J by 7 bases, with 18 bases between them. This CDR3 is 15 amino acids long. CDR1 and CDR2 (germline): PRHDT, FYEKMQ (reference sequence). CDR3 protein: CASSLNRQVVNEQFF. CDR3 bases: TGTGCCAGCAGCCTCAACCGACAGGTCGTAAATGAGCAGTTCTTC.

The V gene is TRBV13, the J gene TRBJ1-2, with a possible D match to TRBD1 (5 bases). V was clipped by 5 bases and J by 2 bases, with 15 bases between them. The CDR3 loop spans 15 amino acids. Germline CDR1 is PRHDT and CDR2 is FYEKMQ (reference sequence). Here the CDR3 DNA reads TGTGCCAGCAGCACAACGCCCGACAGCAACTATGGCTACACCTTC. Translated: CASSTTPDSNYGYTF. Full variable domain (rest looked up from reference TRBV13 and TRBJ1-2): AAGVIQSPRHLIKEKRETATLKCYPIPRHDTVYWYQQGPGQDPQFLISFYEKMQSDKGSIPDRFSAQQFSDYHSELNMSSLELGDSALYFCASSTTPDSNYGYTFGSGTRLTVV.

The chain recombines TRBV30 with TRBJ2-7; possibly TRBD1 for D (6 bases). The CDR3 loop spans 12 amino acids. The germline gives CDR1 GTSNPN, CDR2 SVGIG (reference sequence). V was pared by 7 bases and J by 3 bases, with 13 bases between. CDR3 coding DNA: TGTGCCTATAACAGGGATAACTACGAGCAGTACTTC. Protein sequence: CAYNRDNYEQYF.

V is TRBV4-2 and J is TRBJ1-2; the match to TRBD1 covers 8 bases. Germline loops: CDR1 LGHNA, CDR2 YNFKEQ. The trim removed 6 bases at V and 9 bases at J, leaving 12 bases unmatched. The CDR3 runs to 14 residues. For the CDR3, the DNA is TGTGCCAGCAGTCGTGAGACAGGGGAATGGAGCTACACCTTC. It translates to CASSRETGEWSYTF.

V gene TRBV6-1 combines with J gene TRBJ2-7, with a possible D match to TRBD2 (6 bases). The CDR3 totals 15 residues. V was trimmed by 3 bases and J by 4 bases, leaving 16 bases between them. CDR1 is MNHNS and CDR2 is SASEGT in the germline V gene. The CDR3 reads CASSDRRGVPYEQYF. The CDR3 DNA reads TGTGCCAGCAGTGATCGGAGGGGCGTCCCATACGAGCAGTACTTC.

The genes are TRBV19 and TRBJ2-7; perhaps TRBD2 as D (6 bases). The CDR3 spans 14 residues. Looked up from germline, CDR1 is LNHDA and CDR2 is SQIVND (reference sequence). V lost 5 bases to trimming and J lost 5 bases, with 16 bases between them. CDR3 in amino acids: CASSVQGGENEQYF. The CDR3 DNA reads TGTGCCAGTAGTGTCCAGGGAGGTGAAAACGAGCAGTACTTC.

V is TRBV2 and J is TRBJ1-2; the match to TRBD1 covers 7 bases. The V gene's germline CDR1 is SNHLY and CDR2 FYNNEI. The CDR3 sequence is 13 residues long. V trimming: 3 bases; J trimming: 4 bases; junction bases outside the gene matches: 2. The CDR3 DNA reads as TGTGCCAGCAGTGAGGACAGGCCCTATGGCTACACCTTC. Protein product: CASSEDRPYGYTF.

This chain links TRBV6-6 with TRBJ1-1; D is possibly TRBD1 (6 bases). The germline gives CDR1 MNHNY, CDR2 SVGAGI (reference sequence). The CDR3 is 15 residues long. The ends were cut back, 3 bases at V and 1 base at J, with 12 bases in the middle. DNA of the CDR3: TGTGCCAGCAGTTATTTTGGGACAAAGAACACTGAAGCTTTCTTT. Its protein is CASSYFGTKNTEAFF.

V gene TRBV12-3 or TRBV12-4 combines with J gene TRBJ1-2; D possibly corresponds to TRBD1 (6 bases). Trimming shortened V by 3 bases and J by 4 bases, and 9 bases separated the two germline ends. The CDR3 has 13 residues. The CDR3 nucleotides are TGTGCCAGCAGTTTGGGGGGGCCCTATGGCTACACCTTC. Encoded protein: CASSLGGPYGYTF.

V gene TRBV19 combines with J gene TRBJ2-5; no definite D call. The CDR3 sequence is 12 residues long. The germline CDR1 and CDR2 sequences are LNHDA and SQIVND (reference sequence). Trimming cost V 6 bases and J 7 bases, with 12 bases left between them. In DNA, the CDR3 is TGTGCCAGTAGGAAAGATACGACGACCCAGTACTTC. It translates to CASRKDTTTQYF.

This chain joins TRBV20-1 and TRBJ2-3; 14 bases are shared with TRBD2. The V gene's germline CDR1 is DFQATT and CDR2 SNEGSKA (reference sequence). This CDR3 has 17 residues. The V and J ends lost 3 bases and 2 bases, in that order; junction bases with no gene match: 7. CDR3 nucleotide sequence: TGCAGTGCTAGTCCGTGGACTAGCGGGAGGTCCACAGATACGCAGTATTTT. Its protein is CSASPWTSGRSTDTQYF.

V usage is TRBV27 and J usage is TRBJ2-7; 7 bases map to TRBD1. V shed 5 bases, J shed 7 bases, and the junction held 20 bases outside the gene matches. This CDR3 comprises 17 residues. Per germline, CDR1 MNHEY and CDR2 SMNVEV (reference sequence). CDR3 in amino acids: CASSVTPGQVGAREQYF. CDR3 nucleotide sequence: TGTGCCAGCAGTGTCACTCCCGGACAGGTGGGGGCAAGAGAGCAGTACTTC.

The gene calls are TRBV7-8 and TRBJ1-1; D is unresolved. There are 14 residues in the CDR3. Germline V gives CDR1 SGHVS, CDR2 FQNEAQ. Trimming took 5 bases from V and 3 from J, leaving 13 bases between them. This CDR3 reads CASSQSHGDTEAFF. For the CDR3, the DNA is TGTGCCAGCAGCCAATCCCATGGGGACACTGAAGCTTTCTTT.

V gene TRBV18 combines with J gene TRBJ1-6; TRBD1 aligns across 8 bases. CDR1 and CDR2 from the germline V gene are KGHSH and LQKENI. This CDR3 has 15 amino acids. V lost 5 bases and J lost 5; bases outside the gene matches: 5. This CDR3 is CASSRAGGNNSPLHF. The DNA for the CDR3 is TGTGCCAGCTCAAGAGCAGGGGGCAATAATTCACCCCTCCACTTT.

V is TRBV5-6 and J is TRBJ1-1; 7 positions agree with TRBD1. The germline V gene encodes CDR1 SGHDT and CDR2 YYEEEE. This CDR3 has 16 residues. V lost 2 bases and J lost 0; bases outside the gene matches: 7. The CDR3 loop is CASSFLRGLLNTEAFF. In DNA form, the CDR3 reads TGTGCCAGCAGCTTTCTGAGGGGGCTTCTGAACACTGAAGCTTTCTTT.

The chain joins TRBV6-2 or TRBV6-3 to TRBJ2-1, with TRBD1 matching over 9 bases. The V gene end was trimmed by 10 bases and the J gene end by 6 bases; junction bases not matched to a gene: 10. Germline V gene lookup returns CDR1 MNHEY and CDR2 SVGEGT. The CDR3 loop spans 14 amino acids. CDR3 in amino acids: CAISPGQGINEQFF. The DNA of the CDR3 is TGTGCCATCAGCCCGGGACAGGGAATCAATGAGCAGTTCTTC.

J is TRBJ1-1 and V is TRBV7-2; D is possibly TRBD1 (5 bases). The length of the CDR3 is 17 residues. V lost 1 base and J 1 base, leaving 16 bases between the germline ends. From germline, CDR1 is SGHTA and CDR2 FQGNSA. The CDR3: CASSLDVPGTGNTEAFF. CDR3 in DNA: TGTGCCAGCAGCTTAGACGTCCCCGGTACAGGGAACACTGAAGCTTTCTTT.

This chain joins TRBV12-5 and TRBJ1-2; maybe TRBD1 (6 bases). The CDR3 sequence is 17 residues long. V was pared by 4 bases and J by 3 bases, with 21 bases between. Germline assignment: CDR1 LGHNT and CDR2 FRNRAP. Written as DNA, the CDR3 is TGTGCTAGTGGTTCCCACTCTCCAGGGGATGGGGACTATGGCTACACCTTC. As protein: CASGSHSPGDGDYGYTF. Supplemented by reference TRBV12-5 and TRBJ1-2, the full variable domain reads DARVTQTPRHKVTEMGQEVTMRCQPILGHNTVFWYRQTMMQGLELLAYFRNRAPLDDSGMPKDRFSAEMPDATLATLKIQPSEPRDSAVYFCASGSHSPGDGDYGYTFGSGTRLTVV.

The CDR3 region is CASSLGSSGNQPQHF. CDR3 DNA sequence: TGCGCCAGCAGCCTGGGGTCCTCGGGCAATCAGCCCCAGCATTTT. The chain is built from TRBV5-1 and TRBJ1-5; D is uncertain. V was clipped by 4 bases and J by 2 bases, with 13 bases between them. Per the germline V gene, CDR1 is SGHRS and CDR2 is YFSETQ. The CDR3 has 15 amino acids.

The J gene is TRBJ2-4, the V gene TRBV29-1; D is ambiguous. The CDR3 contains 13 residues. From germline, CDR1 is SQVTM and CDR2 ANQGSEA. Deletions cut 5 bases from V and 8 bases from J, with 16 bases between. The CDR3: CSVILGNGDIQYF. As DNA, the CDR3 is TGCAGCGTTATCTTGGGTAATGGGGACATTCAGTACTTC.

The chain employs TRBV6-5 and TRBJ2-3, with a possible D match to TRBD2 (5 bases). Between the trimmed V and J ends, which lost 2 bases and 0 bases, there was a span of 12 bases. CDR1 is MNHEY, CDR2 SVGAGI, per germline. The CDR3 contains 16 residues. CDR3 nucleotides: TGTGCCAGCAGTTACGGACTGCGAACTAGCACAGATACGCAGTATTTT. It specifies CASSYGLRTSTDTQYF.